The 13 T cell receptor beta chains reported below all come from one sample, sequenced in a study of OX40 agonist ivuxolimab in advanced cancers. The library was obtained by the immunoSEQ multiplex PCR assay. TCRdb stores this immuneACCESS table with in-frame sequences only. Part of the clones is absent; in the studies checked, under half of the shortfall reflects unresolved V genes, and no reason is known for the rest. Across this sample there are tens of thousands of clones, with more than 70% seen only once. About 1% of the sample goes to the ten largest clones. Source: CD4+ or CD8+ T cells sorted from blood, taken in a trial of the OX40 agonist ivuxolimab. These receptor sequences come from an adult with an advanced solid tumor such as melanoma, head and neck, liver or kidney cancer.

The chain carries TRBV7-9 and TRBJ1-2; possibly TRBD1 for D (6 bases). The CDR3 is made up of 16 amino acids. The germline V gene has CDR1 SEHNR and CDR2 FQNEAQ (reference sequence). Trimming pared 5 bases from V and 8 bases from J, leaving 24 bases between. The CDR3 protein is CASSQLPPLAGDGYTF. CDR3 nucleotides: TGTGCCAGCAGCCAACTGCCACCGTTGGCAGGGGACGGCTACACCTTC.

This clone was seen once. The chain employs TRBV9 and TRBJ1-3; D is unclear. The CDR3 has 17 amino acids. Germline V lookup: CDR1 SGDLS, CDR2 YYNGEE. Trimming left V 0 bases short and J 4 bases short, with 17 bases between. The CDR3 loop is CASSVAPRNNYGNTIYF. CDR3 in DNA: TGTGCCAGCAGCGTAGCCCCCCGGAACAACTACGGAAACACCATATATTTT.

The chain employs TRBV7-9 and TRBJ2-7; 11 bases align to TRBD2. The CDR3 length is 16 residues. Looked up from germline, CDR1 is SEHNR and CDR2 is FQNEAQ (reference sequence). V gave up 3 bases and J gave up 7 bases; unmatched junction bases: 11. CDR3 region: CASSFPVAGGPREQYF. CDR3 nucleotides: TGTGCCAGCAGCTTCCCTGTAGCGGGGGGGCCTAGGGAGCAGTACTTC.

This clone has a single count. This chain links TRBV11-2 with TRBJ1-1; TRBD1 agrees at 7 bases. V dropped 4 bases and J dropped 4; count of bases not matched to a gene: 9. The CDR3 totals 15 residues. Looked up from germline, CDR1 is SGHAT and CDR2 is FQNNGV. The CDR3 DNA reads TGTGCCAGCAGCTCCATCCGACAGGGAAGCACTGAAGCTTTCTTT. Translating it yields CASSSIRQGSTEAFF.

This sequence joins TRBV5-1 and TRBJ1-1; the match to TRBD1 covers 7 bases. Germline CDR1 is SGHRS and CDR2 is YFSETQ. Trimming took 0 bases from V and 5 from J; bases not matched to a gene: 4. This CDR3 comprises 14 residues. CDR3 amino acids: CASSLGYRGTEAFF. The CDR3 DNA reads as TGCGCCAGCAGCTTGGGTTACAGGGGTACTGAAGCTTTCTTT. Drawing the rest from reference TRBV5-1 and TRBJ1-1, the complete variable domain is KAGVTQTPRYLIKTRGQQVTLSCSPISGHRSVSWYQQTPGQGLQFLFEYFSETQRNKGNFPGRFSGRQFSNSRSEMNVSTLELGDSALYLCASSLGYRGTEAFFGQGTRLTVV.

The V call is TRBV6-5, the J call TRBJ1-2; D unresolved. From germline, CDR1 is MNHEY and CDR2 SVGAGI. V lost 0 bases to trimming and J lost 2 bases, with 10 bases between them. This CDR3 has 15 amino acids. The CDR3 DNA sequence: TGTGCCAGCAGTTACTCGAATAGGCCGAACTATGGCTACACCTTC. It is translated as CASSYSNRPNYGYTF.

The V gene is TRBV18, the J gene TRBJ2-4; 14 nucleotides match TRBD2. The CDR3 covers 19 residues. Germline V gene lookup returns CDR1 KGHSH and CDR2 LQKENI. Trimming cost V 1 base and J 8 bases; bases outside gene matches: 13. For the CDR3, the DNA is TGTGCCAGCTCACCACTCGGGACTAGCGGGGGAGCGGGGCAGCACATTCAGTACTTC. It yields the protein CASSPLGTSGGAGQHIQYF.

This clone appeared once. This chain links TRBV6-5 with TRBJ2-3; 7 nucleotides match TRBD2. With 6 bases clipped from V and 1 base from J, the junction kept 7 bases outside the gene matches. In germline, CDR1 is MNHEY, CDR2 SVGAGI. The CDR3 consists of 15 residues. The CDR3 sequence is CASSSASGRTDTQYF. The DNA for the CDR3 is TGTGCCAGCAGCTCCGCTAGCGGACGCACAGATACGCAGTATTTT.

This clone turned up a few times. The rearrangement links TRBV7-9 to TRBJ2-3, with 10 bases that match TRBD2. V shed 8 bases and J 2 bases; nucleotides not matched to a gene: 16. Germline assignment: CDR1 SEHNR and CDR2 FQNEAQ (reference sequence). The CDR3 totals 18 residues. In nucleotides, the CDR3 is TGTGCCAGCGGGAGGGCAAGCGGGGGGGCTCTTTTCACAGATACGCAGTATTTT. This encodes CASGRASGGALFTDTQYF. Full variable domain (outside the CDR3, taken from reference TRBV7-9 and TRBJ2-3): DTGVSQNPRHKITKRGQNVTFRCDPISEHNRLYWYRQTLGQGPEFLTYFQNEAQLEKSRLLSDRFSAERPKGSFSTLEIQRTEQGDSAMYLCASGRASGGALFTDTQYFGPGTRLTVL.

This clone was seen a single time. The rearrangement joins TRBV7-3 to TRBJ1-1; TRBD1 agrees at 7 bases. The CDR3 loop spans 16 amino acids. Germline-derived CDR1 and CDR2 are SGHTA and FQGTGA. V lost 5 bases, J lost 4 bases, and 13 bases stayed unmatched. CDR3 nucleotide sequence: TGTGCCAGCAGCACCCGACAGGGCCCGGGGACCACTGAAGCTTTCTTT. It encodes CASSTRQGPGTTEAFF.

The rearrangement uses TRBV9 and TRBJ1-3; D is ambiguous. CDR3 length: 17 amino acids. V lost 0 bases and J lost 0, with 13 bases in between. Germline CDR1 reads SGDLS; CDR2 reads YYNGEE. CDR3 sequence reads: CASSVASGEASGNTIYF. CDR3 bases: TGTGCCAGCAGCGTAGCTTCGGGAGAGGCCTCTGGAAACACCATATATTTT.

V gene TRBV2 combines with J gene TRBJ2-3; TRBD1 matches 10 bases. Trimming took 7 bases from V and 2 from J; bases not matched to a gene: 12. There are 17 residues in the CDR3. The germline CDR1 and CDR2 sequences are SNHLY and FYNNEI. CDR3 nucleotides: TGTGCCAGCATCCGGGACAGGGGATCCCGCATCACAGATACGCAGTATTTT. It translates to CASIRDRGSRITDTQYF.

The chain joins TRBV19 to TRBJ1-2; D is unresolved. This CDR3 spans 13 amino acids. V was trimmed by 4 bases and J by 5 bases, leaving 11 bases between them. CDR1 is LNHDA and CDR2 is SQIVND in the germline V gene (reference sequence). The CDR3 spells CASSKDLWYGYTF. DNA of the CDR3: TGTGCCAGTAGTAAGGACCTCTGGTATGGCTACACCTTC.